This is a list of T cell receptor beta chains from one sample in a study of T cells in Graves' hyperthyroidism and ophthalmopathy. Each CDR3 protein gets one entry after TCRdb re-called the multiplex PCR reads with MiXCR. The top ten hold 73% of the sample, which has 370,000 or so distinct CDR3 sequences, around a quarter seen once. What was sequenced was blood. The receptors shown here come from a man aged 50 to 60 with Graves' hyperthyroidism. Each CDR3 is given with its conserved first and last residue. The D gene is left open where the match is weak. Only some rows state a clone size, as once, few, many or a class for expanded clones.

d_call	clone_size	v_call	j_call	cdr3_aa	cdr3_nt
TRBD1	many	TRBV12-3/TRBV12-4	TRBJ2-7	CASSFPGDRAYEQYF	TGTGCCAGCAGTTTCCCGGGGGACAGGGCGTACGAGCAGTACTTC
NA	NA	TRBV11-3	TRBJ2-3	CASSLDGGTRTDTQYF	TGTGCCAGCAGCTTAGATGGCGGGACACGCACAGATACGCAGTATTTT
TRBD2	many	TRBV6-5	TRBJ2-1	CASSYSAGGGANEQFF	TGTGCCAGCAGTTACTCCGCGGGAGGGGGGGCAAATGAGCAGTTCTTC
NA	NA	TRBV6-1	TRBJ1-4	CASSHQGTNEKLFF	TGTGCCAGCAGTCATCAGGGAACTAATGAAAAACTGTTTTTT
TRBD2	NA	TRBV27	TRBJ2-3	CASSSRLAGLHTQYF	TGTGCCAGCAGTTCCAGACTAGCGGGACTTCATACGCAGTATTTT
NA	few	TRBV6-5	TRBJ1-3	CASSYVPLASNTIYF	TGTGCCAGCAGTTACGTCCCACTTGCGTCGAACACCATATATTTT
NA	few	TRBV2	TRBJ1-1	CASSLSWPEAFF	TGTGCCAGCAGTCTCTCTTGGCCCGAAGCTTTCTTT
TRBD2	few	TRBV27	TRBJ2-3	CASSYFSLAGGTDTQYF	TGTGCCAGCAGTTACTTCTCACTAGCGGGGGGCACAGATACGCAGTATTTT
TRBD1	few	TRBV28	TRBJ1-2	CASSRQGRGYTF	TGTGCCAGCAGCAGACAGGGGCGAGGCTACACCTTC
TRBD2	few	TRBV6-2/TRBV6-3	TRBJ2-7	CASSYSADSGVSSYEQYF	TGTGCCAGCAGTTACTCAGCAGATAGCGGGGTGAGCTCCTACGAGCAGTACTTC
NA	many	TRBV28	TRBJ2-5	CASSRGGGQETQYF	TGTGCCAGCAGTCGAGGTGGGGGGCAAGAGACCCAGTACTTC
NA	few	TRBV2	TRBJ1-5	CASSEALGYSNQPQHF	TGTGCCAGCAGTGAAGCGCTTGGATATAGCAATCAGCCCCAGCATTTT
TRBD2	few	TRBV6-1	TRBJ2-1	CASSTSGRAGNEQFF	TGTGCCAGCAGCACCAGCGGGAGGGCAGGGAATGAGCAGTTCTTC
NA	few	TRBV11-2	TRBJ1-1	CASSLDSSQAFF	TGTGCCAGCAGCTTAGATAGTTCCCAAGCTTTCTTT
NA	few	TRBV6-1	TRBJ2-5	CASSVEGDWTGQETQYF	TGTGCCAGCAGTGTTGAGGGGGACTGGACTGGCCAAGAGACCCAGTACTTC
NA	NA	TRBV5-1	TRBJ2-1	CASSWSGRQTNNEQFF	TGCGCCAGCAGCTGGAGTGGGCGCCAAACCAACAATGAGCAGTTCTTC
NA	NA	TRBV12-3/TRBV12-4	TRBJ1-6	CASSATGVNNSPLHF	TGTGCCAGCAGTGCCACGGGGGTGAATAATTCACCCCTCCACTTT
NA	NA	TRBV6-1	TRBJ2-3	CASRITDTQYF	TGTGCCAGCAGAATTACAGATACGCAGTATTTT
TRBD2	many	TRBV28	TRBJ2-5	CASSPIGLAGEKTQYF	TGTGCCAGCAGCCCGATCGGGCTAGCGGGAGAAAAGACCCAGTACTTC
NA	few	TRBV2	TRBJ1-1	CASRIAENTEAFF	TGTGCCAGCAGGATTGCAGAGAACACTGAAGCTTTCTTT
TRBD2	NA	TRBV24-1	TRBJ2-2	CATQDVAGGGSGELFF	TGTGCCACCCAGGACGTAGCGGGAGGTGGTAGCGGGGAGCTGTTTTTT
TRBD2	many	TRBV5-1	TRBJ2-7	CASSPGLAGGIREQYF	TGCGCCAGCAGCCCGGGACTAGCGGGAGGAATCCGGGAGCAGTACTTC
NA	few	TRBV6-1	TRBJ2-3	CATRVGGNTQYF	TGTGCCACTCGTGTAGGTGGGAATACGCAGTATTTT
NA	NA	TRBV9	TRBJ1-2	CASSVAPQGTYGYTF	TGTGCCAGCAGCGTAGCTCCCCAAGGTACCTATGGCTACACCTTC
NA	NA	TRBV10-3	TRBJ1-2	CAISVTSGVNYGYTF	TGTGCCATCAGTGTGACATCCGGGGTTAACTATGGCTACACCTTC